Sequencing of this T cell receptor beta chain was carried out in a study of blood T cells in healthy people across ages (dated by TCRdb to about 2015). At the level of the whole study: In model experiments, roughly one uniquely barcoded TCR beta cDNA molecule per two T cells was captured by template switching. Using deep sequencing normalized with unique cDNA molecular identifiers, the study measured how TCR beta repertoire diversity changes with age. Donors were grouped into four age groups: young (average approximately 15 years), middle-aged (under 40), aged (roughly 62) and long-lived (approximately 78). To avoid experimental bias, donors of different ages were spread randomly across the sequencing lanes. Two additional independent replicas of 1 million unique cDNA reads from the same blood draw were analyzed for two donors (one aged 18 to 30 and one aged 80 or older). What the work shows at the level of the full study, not this receptor alone: Estimates of total diversity based on one million sequenced T cells were considered lower bounds and underestimates. The long-lived group showed more naive CD4+ T cells, fewer expanded clones and increased TCR diversity than the aged group, suggesting age selection. There was a strong correlation between observed TCR beta diversity and the percentage of naive T cells measured by flow cytometry. Observed TCR beta diversity per million T cells fell roughly linearly with age, and a significant reduction was already apparent by age about 36. Donor CMV infection status was unknown, potentially confounding age-related changes in expanded clonotypes. Conclusive comparison of naive and antigen-experienced compartments was prevented by the profiling of bulk unsorted PBMCs.

This clonotype was detected a few times. Its target antigen remains unknown. No per-base quality is available; no much larger clone lies one base away. Trimming costs V 6 bases and J 7 bases, and their ends lie 15 bases apart. The CDR3 measures 13 amino acids from cysteine to phenylalanine. Here the CDR3 DNA is all that survives: 39 bases in frame from base 1. The germline V gene gives CDR1 as MDHEN and CDR2 as SYDVKM. The library was built by means of 5' RACE. This sample was sequenced with an Illumina HiSeq 2500. A second PCR of about 7 to 12 cycles was run with a J-beta primer mix and a sample-barcoded 5' primer. A unique molecular identifier was introduced onto each TCR beta cDNA molecule by a template-switch 5' adaptor carrying 12 random nucleotides. Each sample yielded at least 3 million CDR3-containing paired-end reads. All of the RNA was converted into first-strand cDNA using the Mint cDNA synthesis kit, with a TRBC-specific oligonucleotide serving as the primer. Following uracil-DNA glycosylase treatment, all cDNA underwent a first 18-cycle PCR with the universal primers M1SS and BC2_uni_R. Turning to the authors' computational methods: Each sample was normalized by randomly selecting 1 million high-quality reads, each carrying a distinct molecular identifier. Instead of being binned into consensus sequences, reads that shared molecular identifiers were thrown out. MiTCR, set to a Q25 quality threshold and the strictest error-elimination algorithm, was used for CDR3 identification, clonotype clustering and error correction. A nonparametric unseen species model with Euler transformation was used to estimate a lower bound on total TCR beta diversity. Starting from the raw public reads, TCRdb applied fastp trimming at Q25, assembled clones with MiXCR and retained in-frame beta chains. Entries that share a CDR3 protein sequence are merged under the most common genes and DNA. TCRdb, not the authors, supplied the V and J calls. Present in this sample are roughly 680,000 distinct CDR3 sequences, roughly 49% of which were seen just once. The ten largest clonotypes hold 30% to 40% of the sample.

The roughly 42 donors, aged roughly 6 to 100 years, were systemically healthy Caucasian individuals from Russia. Around 10 milliliters of peripheral blood were collected from each donor into EDTA-treated Vacutainer tubes. Ficoll-Paque density-gradient centrifugation was used to isolate PBMCs, with at least 6 million per sample. Total RNA was extracted from PBMCs with Trizol reagent, with at least 6 micrograms obtained per sample. For every donor, flow cytometry on a PBMC aliquot measured the percentage of naive CD45RAhigh/CD27high T cells. Material for sequencing was blood. The receptor was isolated from a woman aged 60-75 years in good health. The rearrangement combines TRBV28 with TRBJ1-2; no D gene can be assigned with confidence. The CDR3 reads as follows: CASRLISYSGYTF. The nucleotide sequence is TGTGCCAGCAGACTGATCAGCTACTCTGGCTACACCTTC.